Detailed here is one T cell receptor (beta chain). This record belongs to a study of T cell changes during pregnancy in multiple sclerosis. V shed 6 bases, J shed 1 base, and the junction held 5 bases outside the gene matches. The CDR3 has 14 amino acids. From germline, CDR1 is MDHEN and CDR2 SYDVKM. The assay was immunoSEQ multiplex PCR, and TCRdb's table has in-frame clones only and misses some. The sample lists about 40,000 clones, around 91% occurring once. The material was CD4+ T cells from peripheral blood mononuclear cells, obtained before pregnancy. The origin of this receptor is a female donor with multiple sclerosis, enrolled in a pregnancy study. This chain joins TRBV28 and TRBJ2-7, with TRBD2 matching 8 bases. The CDR3 sequence: CASSHSGGSYEQYF. Written as DNA, the CDR3 is TGTGCCAGCAGCCACTCGGGGGGGTCCTACGAGCAGTACTTC.